Presented here are 4 T cell receptor beta chains from one specimen sequenced in a study of T cell changes during pregnancy in multiple sclerosis. The data were produced by immunoSEQ multiplex PCR, yet TCRdb's version contains in-frame clones alone and is incomplete. The top ten hold 0.55% to 0.85% of the sample, which has under 50,000 clones, around 90% seen once. Specimen: CD4+ T cells from peripheral blood mononuclear cells, collected in the first trimester of pregnancy. These TCRs come from a female donor with multiple sclerosis, enrolled in a pregnancy study.

This clone was observed once. This CDR3 is CASSPGAGDSNQPQHF. CDR3 in DNA: TGTGCCAGCAGCCCAGGGGCAGGAGATAGCAATCAGCCCCAGCATTTT. This rearrangement joins TRBV7-9 to TRBJ1-5; D is possibly TRBD1 (6 bases). Deletions cut 5 bases from V and 0 bases from J, with 14 bases between. CDR3 length equals 16 residues. Germline V gene sequence: CDR1 SEHNR, CDR2 FQNEAQ (reference sequence).

The chain has TRBV18 and TRBJ2-7, with 8 bases that match TRBD2. From germline, CDR1 is KGHSH and CDR2 LQKENI. The CDR3 loop spans 14 amino acids. Trimming removed 4 bases from V and 3 bases from J; junction bases left unmatched: 5. CDR3 sequence reads: CASSQLGTSYEQYF. The CDR3 DNA follows: TGTGCCAGCTCACAGCTCGGGACTAGCTACGAGCAGTACTTC. The complete variable domain, with remaining parts taken from reference TRBV18 and TRBJ2-7, reads NAGVMQNPRHLVRRRGQEARLRCSPMKGHSHVYWYRQLPEEGLKFMVYLQKENIIDESGMPKERFSAEFPKEGPSILRIQQVVRGDSAAYFCASSQLGTSYEQYFGPGTRLTVT.

The rearrangement joins TRBV7-8 to TRBJ2-1; 8 bases map to TRBD2. The junction had 6 bases not matched to a gene; V was cut back by 3 bases and J by 5 bases. Germline V gene data show CDR1 as SGHVS and CDR2 as FQNEAQ. The CDR3 runs to 15 residues. The CDR3 nucleotides are TGTGCCAGCAGCTTTCTGACTAGCGTAAACAATGAGCAGTTCTTC. This gives the protein CASSFLTSVNNEQFF.

This clone has only a few counts. The chain employs TRBV5-1 and TRBJ1-1; D gene uncertain. Germline V lookup: CDR1 SGHRS, CDR2 YFSETQ. V lost 0 bases and J lost 2, with 8 bases in between. The CDR3 runs to 14 residues. The CDR3 reads CASSLVAVNTEAFF. The CDR3 coding sequence is TGCGCCAGCAGCTTGGTAGCAGTAAACACTGAAGCTTTCTTT.